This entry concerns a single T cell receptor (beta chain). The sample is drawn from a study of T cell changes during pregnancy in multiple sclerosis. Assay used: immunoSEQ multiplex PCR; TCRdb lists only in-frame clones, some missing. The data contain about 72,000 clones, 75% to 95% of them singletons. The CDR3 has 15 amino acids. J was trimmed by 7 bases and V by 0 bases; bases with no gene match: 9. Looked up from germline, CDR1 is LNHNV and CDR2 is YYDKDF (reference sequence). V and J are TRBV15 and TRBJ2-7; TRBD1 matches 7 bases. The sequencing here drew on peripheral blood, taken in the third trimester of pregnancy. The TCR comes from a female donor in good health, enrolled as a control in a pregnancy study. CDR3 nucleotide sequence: TGTGCCACCAGCAGAGACCCGGGACAGCAAGATGAGCAGTACTTC. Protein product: CATSRDPGQQDEQYF. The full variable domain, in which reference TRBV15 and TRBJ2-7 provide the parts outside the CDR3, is DAMVIQNPRYQVTQFGKPVTLSCSQTLNHNVMYWYQQKSSQAPKLLFHYYDKDFNNEADTPDNFQSRRPNTSFCFLDIRSPGLGDTAMYLCATSRDPGQQDEQYFGPGTRLTVT.